The 27 T cell receptor beta chains listed next were all sequenced from one sample in a study of blood T cell repertoires in COVID-19. TCRdb's copy holds only in-frame clones and misses some; the assay was immunoSEQ multiplex PCR. Seen here are around 390,000 clones, approximately 87% observed once, and the top ten hold about 9.4%. Material: PBMCs or T cells enriched from blood (not recorded which). The source is a woman in her 50s who had recovered from COVID-19.

V is TRBV7-8 and J is TRBJ1-1, with D uncertain. The CDR3 is made up of 14 amino acids. Trimming left V 1 base short and J 3 bases short, with 9 bases between. From germline, CDR1 is SGHVS and CDR2 FQNEAQ. The chain's CDR3 is CASSLVRGHTEAFF. DNA for the CDR3: TGTGCCAGCAGCTTAGTACGAGGGCACACTGAAGCTTTCTTT.

The chain is built from TRBV5-1 and TRBJ2-7; 9 bases line up with TRBD1. Trimming cost V 4 bases and J 0 bases; bases outside gene matches: 5. CDR1 is SGHRS and CDR2 is YFSETQ in the germline V gene. The CDR3 runs to 15 residues. CDR3 sequence reads: CASSTGQGVSYEQYF. The CDR3 nucleotides read TGCGCCAGCAGCACGGGACAGGGCGTCTCCTACGAGCAGTACTTC.

V gene TRBV6-5 combines with J gene TRBJ2-5, with 10 positions matching TRBD2. In germline, CDR1 is MNHEY, CDR2 SVGAGI. The V gene end was trimmed by 6 bases and the J gene end by 5 bases; junction bases not matched to a gene: 9. The CDR3 spans 15 residues. Written as DNA, the CDR3 is TGTGCCAGCAGCCGAAGCGGGGGGGCCGGTGAGACCCAGTACTTC. Translation gives CASSRSGGAGETQYF.

This clone was counted between two and nine times. The gene calls are TRBV6-5 and TRBJ2-7, with 10 positions matching TRBD2. This CDR3 has 15 amino acids. Germline values: CDR1 MNHEY, CDR2 SVGAGI. V trimming: 2 bases; J trimming: 2 bases; junction bases outside the gene matches: 3. The CDR3 reads CASSYVAGGTYEQYF. CDR3 nucleotides: TGTGCCAGCAGTTACGTAGCGGGGGGAACCTACGAGCAGTACTTC.

V and J are TRBV4-1 and TRBJ2-1; 15 bases line up with TRBD2. From germline, CDR1 is MGHRA and CDR2 YSYEKL. This CDR3 has 17 amino acids. After removal of 3 bases from V and 6 bases from J, the junction contained 6 bases not matched to a gene. The CDR3 region has the DNA TGCGCCAGCAGCCACCTAGGACTAGCGGGGGGGCTCAATGAGCAGTTCTTC. Its protein product is CASSHLGLAGGLNEQFF.

The J gene is TRBJ1-3, the V gene TRBV5-8, with D possibly being TRBD1 (5 bases). Trimming took off 2 bases at V and 1 base at J, with 19 bases between the two ends. CDR1 and CDR2 (germline): SGHTS, YDEGEE. The CDR3 loop spans 18 amino acids. The CDR3: CASSFISGGVVSGNTIYF. In nucleotides, the CDR3 is TGTGCCAGCAGCTTTATCTCCGGGGGTGTGGTGTCTGGAAACACCATATATTTT.

The rearrangement links TRBV28 to TRBJ1-6; TRBD1 matches at 7 bases. The CDR3 loop spans 18 amino acids. Germline trimming cut 4 bases from V and 7 bases from J; bases unmatched to any gene: 16. Germline CDR1 reads MDHEN; CDR2 reads SYDVKM. For the CDR3, the DNA is TGTGCCAGCAGTTCCGCCTTTGGACAGGCCAAGGACAATTCACCCCTCCACTTT. It translates to CASSSAFGQAKDNSPLHF.

J is TRBJ1-1 and V is TRBV4-1, with D hard to call. This CDR3 region has 19 residues. Germline V gives CDR1 MGHRA, CDR2 YSYEKL. V was cut by 2 bases and J by 1 base, with 23 bases left in between. For the CDR3, the DNA is TGCGCCAGCAGCCAAAGCCCCTACTCCCCTGGTGGTGGGAACACTGAAGCTTTCTTT. This encodes CASSQSPYSPGGGNTEAFF.

The chain links TRBV3-1 (or the pseudogene TRBV3-2) to TRBJ1-2; a weak D match, TRBD1 (6 bases). From germline, CDR1 is LGHDT and CDR2 YNNKEL (reference sequence). The CDR3 covers 17 residues. Trimming took off 3 bases at V and 5 bases at J, with 22 bases between the two ends. CDR3 in DNA: TGTGCCAGCAGCCAGTCAGGCGTTCCGGACAGCCCTTATGGCTACACCTTC. It specifies CASSQSGVPDSPYGYTF.

V usage is TRBV9 and J usage is TRBJ2-1, with 8 bases identical to TRBD2. Germline V gene sequence: CDR1 SGDLS, CDR2 YYNGEE. V lost 0 bases, J lost 0 bases, and 14 bases stayed unmatched. The CDR3 spans 20 residues. The CDR3: CASSVESGGLTPSSYNEQFF. Here the CDR3 DNA reads TGTGCCAGCAGCGTAGAATCGGGGGGGCTCACCCCAAGCTCCTACAATGAGCAGTTCTTC.

The chain recombines TRBV25-1 with TRBJ2-6; no definite D call. Germline lookup yields CDR1 MGHDK and CDR2 SYGVNS. This CDR3 has 18 amino acids. The V and J ends lost 1 base and 4 bases respectively, with 17 bases between them. The CDR3 nucleotides read TGTGCCAGCAGTGAATCGAAAGTGCTCGGGTCGGGGGCCAACGTCCTGACTTTC. This translates into CASSESKVLGSGANVLTF.

The chain has TRBV2 and TRBJ1-5, with TRBD1 matching over 7 bases. Trimming took 6 bases from V and 6 from J; bases not matched to a gene: 14. The CDR3 runs to 16 residues. In germline, CDR1 is SNHLY, CDR2 FYNNEI. The CDR3 DNA follows: TGTGCCAGCAGGCTCCCGAGGGGGCAAGGGGTTCAGCCCCAGCATTTT. This encodes CASRLPRGQGVQPQHF.

This chain connects TRBV4-2 to TRBJ1-2, with unresolved D. V was pared by 0 bases and J by 0 bases, with 11 bases between. Germline CDR1 and CDR2: LGHNA and YNFKEQ. The CDR3 runs 16 residues. CDR3 region: CASSQEWNGANYGYTF. The CDR3 nucleotides are TGTGCCAGCAGCCAAGAATGGAACGGAGCTAACTATGGCTACACCTTC.

The chain has TRBV19 and TRBJ1-2, with unresolved D. There are 17 residues in the CDR3. The V gene lost 3 bases and the J gene lost 3 bases, with 20 bases spanning the gap. The V gene's germline CDR1 is LNHDA and CDR2 SQIVND (reference sequence). The CDR3, as DNA: TGTGCCAGTAGTATGGGAGAGTCGGTTCCGTCTTACTATGGCTACACCTTC. Amino acids: CASSMGESVPSYYGYTF.

This clone was observed a single time. V and J are TRBV28 and TRBJ2-3; perhaps TRBD1 as D (6 bases). The germline gives CDR1 MDHEN, CDR2 SYDVKM. The CDR3 runs 13 residues. Trimming took 7 bases from V and 4 from J, leaving 12 bases between them. The CDR3 loop reads CASNRGGSDTQYF. As DNA, the CDR3 is TGTGCCAGCAACAGAGGGGGTTCAGATACGCAGTATTTT. The full variable domain, its missing parts supplied by reference TRBV28 and TRBJ2-3, is DVKVTQSSRYLVKRTGEKVFLECVQDMDHENMFWYRQDPGLGLRLIYFSYDVKMKEKGDIPEGYSVSREKKERFSLILESASTNQTSMYLCASNRGGSDTQYFGPGTRLTVL.

The V and J genes are TRBV4-2 and TRBJ2-1; 9 nucleotides agree with TRBD2. V lost 4 bases, J lost 3 bases, and 7 bases stayed unmatched. CDR1 and CDR2 from the germline V gene are LGHNA and YNFKEQ. This CDR3 is 16 amino acids long. CDR3 region: CASSPRLAENYNEQFF. The CDR3 DNA reads TGTGCCAGCAGCCCGAGACTAGCGGAGAACTACAATGAGCAGTTCTTC.

The gene calls are TRBV19 and TRBJ1-2, with D perhaps TRBD1 (6 bases). V lost 9 bases and J lost 5, with 16 bases in between. This CDR3 spans 13 amino acids. Germline V gives CDR1 LNHDA, CDR2 SQIVND (reference sequence). The DNA of the CDR3 is TGTGCCAGCCGAGGACAGATTAGTTATGGCTACACCTTC. Amino acid sequence: CASRGQISYGYTF.

V and J are TRBV29-1 and TRBJ1-2; D is unresolved. The V and J ends lost 3 bases and 7 bases respectively, with 18 bases between them. Germline lookup yields CDR1 SQVTM and CDR2 ANQGSEA. This CDR3 is built from 14 residues. The DNA of the CDR3 is TGCAGCGTTGAGAACCGGCTGACCTCAGGTGGCTACACCTTC. Translation: CSVENRLTSGGYTF.

This chain uses TRBV2 with TRBJ2-3; 9 nucleotides match TRBD2. The CDR3 is 17 residues long. Per the germline V gene, CDR1 is SNHLY and CDR2 is FYNNEI. The J segment lost 0 bases and the V segment lost 3 bases, leaving 7 bases of the junction unmatched. This CDR3 is CASSDRLAGTSTDTQYF. The CDR3 DNA reads as TGTGCCAGCAGTGATCGGCTAGCGGGGACAAGCACAGATACGCAGTATTTT. Full variable domain (outside the CDR3, taken from reference TRBV2 and TRBJ2-3): EPEVTQTPSHQVTQMGQEVILRCVPISNHLYFYWYRQILGQKVEFLVSFYNNEISEKSEIFDDQFSVERPDGSNFTLKIRSTKLEDSAMYFCASSDRLAGTSTDTQYFGPGTRLTVL.

The chain recombines TRBV5-8 with TRBJ1-1, with D perhaps TRBD1 (5 bases). Trimming took off 5 bases at V and 11 bases at J, with 28 bases between the two ends. Germline V lookup: CDR1 SGHTS, CDR2 YDEGEE. The CDR3 length is 16 residues. CDR3 nucleotides: TGTGCCAGCAGGCTCCCCTCGGTTGGGGCTCCCGAAGGGGCTTTCTTT. It yields the protein CASRLPSVGAPEGAFF.

The chain joins TRBV5-6 to TRBJ1-1, with no clear D. The CDR3 loop spans 16 amino acids. V lost 4 bases and J 5 bases, leaving 21 bases between the germline ends. Germline CDR1 and CDR2: SGHDT and YYEEEE. The CDR3 reads CASSLLEPFYQTEAFF. The CDR3 nucleotides are TGTGCCAGCAGCCTCCTAGAGCCGTTCTATCAGACTGAAGCTTTCTTT.

V gene TRBV9 combines with J gene TRBJ1-5; D uncertain. Trimming stripped 2 bases from V and 5 bases from J, with 14 bases between. Germline assignment: CDR1 SGDLS and CDR2 YYNGEE. This CDR3 contains 15 residues. The CDR3 is CASSVAGRSDQPQHF. As DNA, the CDR3 is TGTGCCAGCAGCGTCGCGGGGAGAAGCGATCAGCCCCAGCATTTT.

CDR3 DNA sequence: TGTGCCAGCAGCAAAAACGACCCGAGGAGGGGAAGGTGGGACGAGCAGTACTTC. It yields the protein CASSKNDPRRGRWDEQYF. This chain joins TRBV7-8 and TRBJ2-7, with a possible D match to TRBD2 (6 bases). There are 18 residues in the CDR3. CDR1 and CDR2 (germline): SGHVS, FQNEAQ. V gave up 5 bases and J gave up 5 bases, with 28 bases separating them.

CDR3 in amino acids: CASSFFLNEKLFF. CDR3 DNA sequence: TGTGCCAGTAGTTTCTTCCTAAATGAAAAACTGTTTTTT. This rearrangement joins TRBV19 to TRBJ1-4; D call uncertain. V gave up 5 bases and J gave up 5 bases, with 9 bases separating them. CDR1 and CDR2 from the germline V gene are LNHDA and SQIVND (reference sequence). This CDR3 region has 13 residues.

The gene calls are TRBV7-2 and TRBJ2-5; D is ambiguous. Germline-derived CDR1 and CDR2 are SGHTA and FQGNSA. V lost 1 base and J lost 5, with 11 bases in between. The CDR3 is 14 residues long. The CDR3 loop reads CASSLDSWLETQYF. The CDR3 DNA follows: TGTGCCAGCAGCTTAGACAGCTGGTTGGAGACCCAGTACTTC.

The rearrangement links TRBV3-1 (or the pseudogene TRBV3-2) to TRBJ1-5, with 7 bases that match TRBD1. V trimming: 4 bases; J trimming: 6 bases; junction bases outside the gene matches: 6. Germline V lookup: CDR1 LGHDT, CDR2 YNNKEL (reference sequence). The CDR3 is 14 amino acids. The CDR3 DNA follows: TGTGCCAGCAGCCCCTACAGGGGAGGTCAGCCCCAGCATTTT. This codes for CASSPYRGGQPQHF.

The chain recombines TRBV24-1 with TRBJ1-3; no firm D call. V was clipped by 7 bases and J by 3 bases, with 15 bases between them. The length of the CDR3 is 15 residues. Looked up from germline, CDR1 is KGHDR and CDR2 is SFDVKD. Here the CDR3 DNA reads TGTGCCACCAGCTCCGGGTCCGCCCTTGGAAACACCATATATTTT. Translating gives CATSSGSALGNTIYF.